Shown below are 25 T cell receptor beta chains from a single sample sequenced in a study of beta chain features in type 1 diabetes. Expressed TCRB transcripts were sequenced, since all the RNA that had been isolated was reverse transcribed. Assay used: immunoSEQ multiplex PCR; TCRdb lists only in-frame clones, some missing. The sample has about half a million clones; about an eighth are singletons. The sequencing sample was made of naive CD4+ T cells from blood. The receptors were sampled from a woman between 18 and 29 years old in good health.

This sequence joins TRBV30 and TRBJ1-4, with TRBD1 matching over 9 bases. V lost 3 bases to trimming and J lost 5 bases; unmatched junction nucleotides: 7. The CDR3 covers 15 residues. CDR1 and CDR2 (germline): GTSNPN, SVGIG (reference sequence). The CDR3 DNA reads TGTGCCTGGAGCCTCAAGGGACAGGGAAATGAAAAACTGTTTTTT. It specifies CAWSLKGQGNEKLFF.

This clone turned up a few times. The gene calls are TRBV7-9 and TRBJ2-1; 8 positions agree with TRBD1. The CDR3 length is 15 residues. Germline V lookup: CDR1 SEHNR, CDR2 FQNEAQ (reference sequence). The trim removed 5 bases at V and 5 bases at J, leaving 8 bases unmatched. The CDR3 DNA reads as TGTGCCAGCAGCCCGCCCGGGACAGGTGACAATGAGCAGTTCTTC. Translating gives CASSPPGTGDNEQFF. The variable domain in full, with the rest retrieved from reference TRBV7-9 and TRBJ2-1, is DTGVSQNPRHKITKRGQNVTFRCDPISEHNRLYWYRQTLGQGPEFLTYFQNEAQLEKSRLLSDRFSAERPKGSFSTLEIQRTEQGDSAMYLCASSPPGTGDNEQFFGPGTRLTVL.

There are a few counts of this clone. This chain joins TRBV2 and TRBJ2-7; 8 nucleotides line up with TRBD2. CDR1 is SNHLY, CDR2 FYNNEI, per germline. Losses at the gene ends were 7 bases for V and 2 bases for J; bases not matched to a gene: 7. The CDR3 has 14 amino acids. CDR3 loop: CASIPDSGAYEQYF. CDR3 nucleotides: TGTGCCAGCATCCCAGATAGCGGGGCCTACGAGCAGTACTTC.

This clone came up a few times. The rearrangement joins TRBV4-2 to TRBJ2-5; tentatively, D is TRBD1 (5 bases). Germline CDR1 and CDR2: LGHNA and YNFKEQ. CDR3 length: 18 amino acids. V lost 1 base and J lost 0, with 18 bases in between. CDR3 bases: TGTGCCAGCAGCCAAGCCATAGACCCGACAGCGTACCAAGAGACCCAGTACTTC. Its protein product is CASSQAIDPTAYQETQYF.

V usage is TRBV5-6 and J usage is TRBJ1-5, with unresolved D. V was pared by 4 bases and J by 1 base, with 6 bases between. CDR1 SGHDT and CDR2 YYEEEE come from the germline V gene. CDR3 length: 13 residues. The DNA of the CDR3 is TGTGCCAGCAGCGAGAGGAGCAATCAGCCCCAGCATTTT. This translates into CASSERSNQPQHF.

The chain links TRBV25-1 to TRBJ1-1; a weak D match, TRBD1 (6 bases). CDR1 MGHDK and CDR2 SYGVNS come from the germline V gene. The V end was cut by 3 bases, the J end by 5 bases, with 13 bases between. This CDR3 spans 14 amino acids. CDR3 protein: CASSDYGGRTEAFF. The CDR3 nucleotides read TGTGCCAGCAGTGATTATGGGGGGCGGACTGAAGCTTTCTTT.

This clone has only a few counts. The rearrangement joins TRBV7-2 to TRBJ2-3; 8 bases map to TRBD1. The junction had 7 bases not matched to a gene; V was cut back by 5 bases and J by 3 bases. The V gene's germline CDR1 is SGHTA and CDR2 FQGNSA. There are 15 residues in the CDR3. The CDR3 DNA sequence: TGTGCCAGCAGCCGGCGGACAGGGAGGACAGATACGCAGTATTTT. As protein: CASSRRTGRTDTQYF.

In this sample, this clone turned up a few times. This chain joins TRBV9 and TRBJ2-3, with a weak D call TRBD2 (6 bases). This CDR3 has 16 amino acids. V was pared by 3 bases and J by 4 bases, with 18 bases between. CDR1 is SGDLS, CDR2 YYNGEE, per germline. This CDR3 is CASSADGGSWSDTQYF. DNA of the CDR3: TGTGCCAGCAGCGCGGACGGGGGATCGTGGTCAGATACGCAGTATTTT. The full variable domain, rest sourced from reference TRBV9 and TRBJ2-3, is DSGVTQTPKHLITATGQRVTLRCSPRSGDLSVYWYQQSLDQGLQFLIQYYNGEERAKGNILERFSAQQFPDLHSELNLSSLELGDSALYFCASSADGGSWSDTQYFGPGTRLTVL.

This clone was observed a handful of times. The chain couples TRBV4-3 to TRBJ2-4; 12 bases match TRBD2. The CDR3 has 19 residues. The V gene end was trimmed by 0 bases and the J gene end by 2 bases; junction bases not matched to a gene: 8. The germline CDR1 and CDR2 sequences are LGHNA and YSLEER. The CDR3 nucleotides are TGCGCCAGCAGCCAAGAGAGGCTAGCGGGGGGGCGTACCAAAAACATTCAGTACTTC. Translated: CASSQERLAGGRTKNIQYF.

This clone turned up a few times. CDR3 sequence: CASSPRGMNTEAFF. In DNA form, the CDR3 reads TGTGCCAGCTCACCGAGGGGGATGAACACTGAAGCTTTCTTT. The chain combines TRBV18 with TRBJ1-1; D is possibly TRBD1 (6 bases). Germline CDR1 reads KGHSH; CDR2 reads LQKENI. V dropped 3 bases and J dropped 0 bases, with 8 bases sitting between them. The CDR3 extends over 14 amino acids. The full variable domain, with the rest looked up from reference TRBV18 and TRBJ1-1, is NAGVMQNPRHLVRRRGQEARLRCSPMKGHSHVYWYRQLPEEGLKFMVYLQKENIIDESGMPKERFSAEFPKEGPSILRIQQVVRGDSAAYFCASSPRGMNTEAFFGQGTRLTVV.

The chain employs TRBV30 and TRBJ1-5, with 7 positions matching TRBD1. Trimming at V came to 1 base and at J to 5 bases, leaving 14 bases not matched to a gene. CDR3 length equals 17 residues. The germline V gene encodes CDR1 GTSNPN and CDR2 SVGIG (reference sequence). CDR3 nucleotides: TGTGCCTGGAGTGCCAAACTGACAGGGTCCCTGGATCAGCCCCAGCATTTT. Translated: CAWSAKLTGSLDQPQHF.

This clone has a handful of counts. This chain connects TRBV15 to TRBJ2-1; D may be TRBD1 (5 bases). The CDR3 is 14 amino acids. Per the germline V gene, CDR1 is LNHNV and CDR2 is YYDKDF (reference sequence). V lost 2 bases to trimming and J lost 12 bases, with 17 bases between them. The CDR3 sequence: CATSRQLTDTAQFF. DNA of the CDR3: TGTGCCACCAGCAGACAATTGACAGACACGGCGCAGTTCTTC.

Only a few counts were recorded for this clone. This sequence joins TRBV5-6 and TRBJ1-5; D might be TRBD1 (6 bases). Germline V gene lookup returns CDR1 SGHDT and CDR2 YYEEEE. The CDR3 extends over 15 amino acids. Trimming pared 0 bases from V and 2 bases from J, leaving 9 bases between. As DNA, the CDR3 is TGTGCCAGCAGCTTGGCAGGGGTGGGCAATCAGCCCCAGCATTTT. Translation gives CASSLAGVGNQPQHF. Full variable domain (remainder filled in from reference TRBV5-6 and TRBJ1-5): DAGVTQSPTHLIKTRGQQVTLRCSPKSGHDTVSWYQQALGQGPQFIFQYYEEEERQRGNFPDRFSGHQFPNYSSELNVNALLLGDSALYLCASSLAGVGNQPQHFGDGTRLSIL.

This chain links TRBV10-3 with TRBJ2-7; the D gene is possibly TRBD1 (6 bases). In germline, CDR1 is ENHRY, CDR2 SYGVKD. The CDR3 runs to 15 residues. V was cut by 4 bases and J by 2 bases, with 15 bases left in between. DNA for the CDR3: TGTGCCATCAGTGGAGGAACAGGGTATACCTACGAGCAGTACTTC. Encoded protein: CAISGGTGYTYEQYF.

The chain recombines TRBV28 with TRBJ1-2; the D gene is possibly TRBD1 (5 bases). The germline CDR1 and CDR2 sequences are MDHEN and SYDVKM. Trimming stripped 4 bases from V and 5 bases from J, with 11 bases between. The CDR3 length is 13 residues. The CDR3: CASSSQGGYGYTF. The CDR3 DNA sequence: TGTGCCAGCAGTTCCCAGGGAGGGTATGGCTACACCTTC.

This clone was picked up a small number of times. This sequence joins TRBV7-9 and TRBJ2-5; D tentatively fits TRBD1 or TRBD2 (5 bases each). This CDR3 spans 11 amino acids. V lost 5 bases and J lost 5, with 6 bases in between. The germline V gene has CDR1 SEHNR and CDR2 FQNEAQ (reference sequence). CDR3: CASSGTETQYF. The CDR3 DNA follows: TGTGCCAGCAGCGGGACGGAGACCCAGTACTTC.

This clone was detected only a few times. V gene TRBV7-9 combines with J gene TRBJ2-5; D unresolved. This CDR3 region has 14 residues. Deletions cut 3 bases from V and 0 bases from J, with 8 bases between. Germline V gene data show CDR1 as SEHNR and CDR2 as FQNEAQ (reference sequence). The CDR3 region is CASSFTRHQETQYF. As DNA, the CDR3 is TGTGCCAGCAGCTTCACAAGACACCAAGAGACCCAGTACTTC.

The chain employs TRBV15 and TRBJ1-4, with D possibly being TRBD1 (6 bases). CDR3 size: 13 residues. Germline V gene sequence: CDR1 LNHNV, CDR2 YYDKDF (reference sequence). V dropped 9 bases and J dropped 3 bases, with 11 bases sitting between them. This CDR3 reads CATEDSSNEKLFF. CDR3 DNA sequence: TGTGCCACGGAGGACAGCTCTAATGAAAAACTGTTTTTT.

There are a few counts of this clone. The chain combines TRBV4-3 with TRBJ1-5; D not resolved. Germline V gives CDR1 LGHNA, CDR2 YSLEER. The CDR3 is 15 residues long. V lost 0 bases, J lost 2 bases, and 8 bases lay in between. CDR3 sequence (DNA): TGCGCCAGCAGCCAAGACAGTGGGGGCAATCAGCCCCAGCATTTT. Protein sequence: CASSQDSGGNQPQHF.

The sample holds a few counts of this clone. The chain couples TRBV5-6 to TRBJ2-3, with D unclear. CDR3 length: 15 residues. Germline V gene sequence: CDR1 SGHDT, CDR2 YYEEEE. V gave up 3 bases and J gave up 5 bases, with 16 bases separating them. The CDR3 DNA reads as TGTGCCAGCAGCTCGAGACACAGTATGGGAGATACGCAGTATTTT. This gives the protein CASSSRHSMGDTQYF.

This clone showed up just a few times. The rearrangement uses TRBV7-9 and TRBJ2-5; D possibly uses TRBD1 or TRBD2 (6 bases each). The CDR3 is 16 residues long. The germline V and J ends were trimmed by 5 bases and 2 bases, with 18 bases remaining between them. In germline, CDR1 is SEHNR, CDR2 FQNEAQ (reference sequence). DNA of the CDR3: TGTGCCAGCAGCCCTACTCCTCGGGGGCTACAAGAGACCCAGTACTTC. This codes for CASSPTPRGLQETQYF.

V is TRBV7-9 and J is TRBJ2-7, with a weak D call TRBD1 (6 bases). Germline V gene sequence: CDR1 SEHNR, CDR2 FQNEAQ (reference sequence). The CDR3 has 14 amino acids. V was pared by 8 bases and J by 0 bases, with 14 bases between. The CDR3 DNA sequence: TGTGCCAGCCTTAGACAGGAGAGCTCCTACGAGCAGTACTTC. Residues: CASLRQESSYEQYF.

This clone turned up a few times. The V call is TRBV5-4, the J call TRBJ2-5; D ambiguous. The CDR3 runs to 13 residues. V dropped 4 bases and J dropped 5 bases, with 12 bases sitting between them. CDR1 and CDR2 from the germline V gene are SGHNT and YYREEE (reference sequence). DNA of the CDR3: TGTGCCAGCAGCCCTGGACCTCAGGAGACCCAGTACTTC. Protein product: CASSPGPQETQYF.

The genes are TRBV10-3 and TRBJ1-5; 11 nucleotides agree with TRBD1. CDR1 is ENHRY and CDR2 is SYGVKD in the germline V gene. The CDR3 has 15 residues. Unmatched junction bases numbered 3, after V lost 6 bases and J lost 2 bases. This CDR3 reads CAIRGQGVGNQPQHF. The CDR3 bases are TGTGCCATCAGGGGACAGGGGGTGGGCAATCAGCCCCAGCATTTT.

This clone was counted only a few times. J is TRBJ2-1 and V is TRBV30, with 9 bases fitting TRBD2. The CDR3 consists of 15 residues. Germline V gene sequence: CDR1 GTSNPN, CDR2 SVGIG (reference sequence). V trimming: 3 bases; J trimming: 1 base; junction bases outside the gene matches: 4. CDR3 sequence reads: CAWSALAGSYNEQFF. The DNA for the CDR3 is TGTGCCTGGAGCGCCCTAGCGGGATCCTACAATGAGCAGTTCTTC.